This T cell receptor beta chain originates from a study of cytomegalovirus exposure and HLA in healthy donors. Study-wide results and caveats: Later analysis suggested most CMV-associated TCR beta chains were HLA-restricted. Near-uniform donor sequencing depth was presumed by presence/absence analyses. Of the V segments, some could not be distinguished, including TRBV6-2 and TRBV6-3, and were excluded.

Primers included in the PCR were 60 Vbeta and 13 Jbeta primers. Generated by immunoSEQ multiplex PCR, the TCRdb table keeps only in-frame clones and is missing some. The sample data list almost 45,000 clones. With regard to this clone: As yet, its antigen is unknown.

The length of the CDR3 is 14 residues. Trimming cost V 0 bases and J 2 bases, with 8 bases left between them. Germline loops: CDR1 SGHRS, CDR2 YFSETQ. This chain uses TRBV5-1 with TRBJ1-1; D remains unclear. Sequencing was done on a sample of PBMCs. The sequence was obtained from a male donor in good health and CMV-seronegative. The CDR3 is CASSLAPGNTEAFF. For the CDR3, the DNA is TGCGCCAGCAGCTTGGCCCCAGGAAACACTGAAGCTTTCTTT.